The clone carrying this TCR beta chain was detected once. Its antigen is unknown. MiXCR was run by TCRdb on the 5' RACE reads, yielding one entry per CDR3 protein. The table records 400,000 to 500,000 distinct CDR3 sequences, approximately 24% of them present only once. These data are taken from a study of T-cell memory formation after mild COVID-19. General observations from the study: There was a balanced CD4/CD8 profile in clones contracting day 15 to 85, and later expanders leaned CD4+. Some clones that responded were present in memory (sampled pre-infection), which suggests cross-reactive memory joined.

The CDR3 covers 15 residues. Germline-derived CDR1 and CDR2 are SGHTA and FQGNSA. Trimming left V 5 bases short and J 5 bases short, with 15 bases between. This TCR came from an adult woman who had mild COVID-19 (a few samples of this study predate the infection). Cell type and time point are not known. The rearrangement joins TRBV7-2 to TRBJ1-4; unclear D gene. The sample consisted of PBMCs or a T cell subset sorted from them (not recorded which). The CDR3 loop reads CASSPRPRLNEKLFF. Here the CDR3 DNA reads TGTGCCAGCAGCCCGCGACCGAGATTGAATGAAAAACTGTTTTTT. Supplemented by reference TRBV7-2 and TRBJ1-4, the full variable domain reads GAGVSQSPSNKVTEKGKDVELRCDPISGHTALYWYRQSLGQGLEFLIYFQGNSAPDKSGLPSDRFSAERTGGSVSTLTIQRTQQEDSAVYLCASSPRPRLNEKLFFGSGTQLSVL.